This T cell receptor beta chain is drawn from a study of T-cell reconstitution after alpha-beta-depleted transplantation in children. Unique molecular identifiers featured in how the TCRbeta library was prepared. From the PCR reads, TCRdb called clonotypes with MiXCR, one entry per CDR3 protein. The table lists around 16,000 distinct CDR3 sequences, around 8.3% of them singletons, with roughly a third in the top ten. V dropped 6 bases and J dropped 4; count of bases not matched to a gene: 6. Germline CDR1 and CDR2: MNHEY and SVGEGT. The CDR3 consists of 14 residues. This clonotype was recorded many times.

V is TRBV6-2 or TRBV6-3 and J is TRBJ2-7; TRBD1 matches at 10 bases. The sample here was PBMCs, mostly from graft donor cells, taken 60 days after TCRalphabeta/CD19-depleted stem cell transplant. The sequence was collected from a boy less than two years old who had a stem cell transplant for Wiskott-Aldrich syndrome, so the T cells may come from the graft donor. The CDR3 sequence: CASSRDRGYYEQYF. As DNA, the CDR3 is TGTGCCAGCAGCCGGGACAGGGGATATTACGAGCAGTACTTC.